The subject of this entry is one T cell receptor beta chain. The antigen remains unidentified. The data stem from a study of cytomegalovirus exposure and HLA in healthy donors. Study details: Among the approximately 400 genotyped donors, just over 80% were placed in the Caucasian-associated ancestry cluster. Study-wide results and limits: The study designated 150 or so TCR beta chains cytomegalovirus-associated. Most TCR sequences were rare, but some public TCRs occurred in many donors. In an earlier analysis, about 87% or about 30%: the productive usage of most TCR beta V segments.

Germline V CDR1 and CDR2: SGHVS, FNYEAQ. The CDR3 runs 15 residues. The ends lost 2 bases at V and 2 bases at J; junction bases unmatched: 3. PCR was performed using 60 Vbeta and 13 Jbeta primers. The assay was immunoSEQ multiplex PCR, and TCRdb's table has in-frame clones only and misses some. The sample shows over 150,000 clones, 60% to 85% of them seen only once. This chain joins TRBV7-6 and TRBJ2-7, with 10 bases that match TRBD2. Sequenced sample: PBMCs. The source of this sequence is a male donor in good health and CMV-seropositive. The CDR3 spells CASSLLAGVTYEQYF. The CDR3 DNA reads TGTGCCAGCAGCTTACTAGCGGGGGTCACCTACGAGCAGTACTTC. Together with reference TRBV7-6 and TRBJ2-7, the CDR3 gives the full variable domain: GAGVSQSPRYKVTKRGQDVALRCDPISGHVSLYWYRQALGQGPEFLTYFNYEAQQDKSGLPNDRFSAERPEGSISTLTIQRTEQRDSAMYRCASSLLAGVTYEQYFGPGTRLTVT.